This T cell receptor (beta chain) was recorded in a study of regulatory T cells in long-lasting Graves disease. Looking at the study overall: The term persistent Graves' disease signified upward of 5 years on antithyroid drugs with positive TSH receptor antibodies. Study-level points and caveats: Persistent patients had more shared public clonotypes (about 2,800) than new patients (approximately 920). Peripheral blood was the sole material, not thyroid tissue.

Time point here: persistent/refractory GD, antithyroid drugs over 5 years with positive TRAb. The authors made the TCR library using RNA they extracted from PBMCs. Patients were enrolled at an endocrinology department in Xi'an, China. This clonotype was detected only a few times. What it binds is unknown. The ends were cut back, 0 bases at V and 6 bases at J, with 11 bases in the middle. Per the germline V gene, CDR1 is DFQATT and CDR2 is SNEGSKA (reference sequence). This CDR3 region has 13 residues. Through Arm-PCR of CDR3 regions and iRepertoire HTBI primers, TCR beta libraries were built. MiXCR, applied by TCRdb to the multiplex PCR reads, yields one record per CDR3 protein. The data contain 420,000 or so distinct CDR3 sequences, around 24% of them seen just once; the ten biggest clones take up roughly 26%.

This chain uses TRBV20-1 with TRBJ1-2; the D gene is possibly TRBD1 (6 bases). The sequenced sample was peripheral blood mononuclear cells (PBMCs), obtained when the disease was refractory, from a patient treated with antithyroid drugs. This sequence originates from a female donor with Graves disease. The CDR3 region is CSAREEQGHGYTF. The CDR3 DNA is TGCAGTGCTAGAGAAGAACAGGGCCATGGCTACACCTTC.